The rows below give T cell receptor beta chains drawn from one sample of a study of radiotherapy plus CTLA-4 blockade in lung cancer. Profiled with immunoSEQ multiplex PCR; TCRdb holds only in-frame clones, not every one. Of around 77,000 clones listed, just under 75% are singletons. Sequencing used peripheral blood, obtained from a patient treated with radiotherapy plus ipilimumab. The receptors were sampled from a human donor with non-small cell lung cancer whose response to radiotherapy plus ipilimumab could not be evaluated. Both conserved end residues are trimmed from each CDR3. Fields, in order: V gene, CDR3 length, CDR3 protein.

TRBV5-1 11 ASKDSPSNEQY
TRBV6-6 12 ASSYSGANTEAF
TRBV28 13 ASSPPGWSTDTQY
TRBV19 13 ASSIVPRGNYGYT
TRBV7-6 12 ASRTGTGGYEQF
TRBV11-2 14 ASSLGSGQGHYGYT
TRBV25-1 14 ASSMSPGTEDEKLF
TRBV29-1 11 SVRRGSTDTQY
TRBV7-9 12 ASSLGQVNTEAF
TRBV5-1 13 ASSVRTGEGTEAF
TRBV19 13 ASSPRQGYSYEQY
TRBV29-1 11 SVEGQGSNEQF
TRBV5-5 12 ASSQGQNQETQY
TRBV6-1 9 ASSWPGELF
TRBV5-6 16 ASSKFGVGTGKRNEQF
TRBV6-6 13 ASQRGGTNTGELF
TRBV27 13 ASIKRTMGGWEQY
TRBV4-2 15 ASSQESVQGPNYGYT
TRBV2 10 ASSVGAYEQY
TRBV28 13 ASSIRYSSYNEQF
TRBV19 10 ASNGRGYEQY
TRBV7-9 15 ASSSGTGNAPFYGYT
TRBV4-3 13 ASSQDPQGSYEQY
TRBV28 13 ASSIHRAENTEAF
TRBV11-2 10 ASSYLGSPLH
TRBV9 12 ASSAGQTFYGYT
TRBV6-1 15 ASSEVYVSGSLNIQY
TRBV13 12 ASSSGQGASEQY
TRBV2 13 ASNLGLGDSSPLH
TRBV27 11 ASSPWGLYGYT
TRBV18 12 ASSLDQGIDEQF
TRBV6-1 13 ASSEDGSSYNEQF
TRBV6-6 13 ASSYGDRSSYEQY
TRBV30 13 AWSRGGEGNSPLH
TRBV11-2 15 ASSPWGHGERENEQY
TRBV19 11 ASMWPRRDGYT
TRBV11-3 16 ASSFTAYTTGPNTEAF
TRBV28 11 ASRDTLSYEQY
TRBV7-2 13 ASSLEVAGYNEQF
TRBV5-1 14 ASSLVGGGTYNEQF
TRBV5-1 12 ASTSGTENSPLH
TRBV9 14 ASSPVDGVMNTEAF
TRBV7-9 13 ASSLGLAGADTQY
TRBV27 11 ASRRALTGELF
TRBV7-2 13 ASSLAGHPTDTQY
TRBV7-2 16 ASSLSVSGGQDFNEQF
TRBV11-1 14 ASSPVTGGWNYGYT
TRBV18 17 ASSPPRQGGTLAKNIQY
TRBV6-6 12 ASRAQGMDSPLH
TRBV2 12 ASSEGSSGNTIY
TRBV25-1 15 ASSDTGLAGGSLQQY
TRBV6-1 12 AGGGLAEVDEQF
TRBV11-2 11 ASRYESSGEQY
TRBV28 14 ASRPGTGGIRETQY
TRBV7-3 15 ASSLHGTGEGTGELF
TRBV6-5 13 ASSYGTGHTGELF
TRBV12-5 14 ASGLVQGISGNTIY
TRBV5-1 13 ASSGGSSYNSPLH
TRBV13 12 ASSSPGLGSEQY
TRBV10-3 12 AISGTGANQPQH